One sample yielded the 19 T cell receptor beta chains listed below, sequenced in a study of T cell therapy after organ transplantation. Libraries were prepared by immunoSEQ multiplex PCR; TCRdb keeps only in-frame clonotypes and omits some of them. The repertoire includes about 2,500 clones, 60% to 85% of them detected once, and about 29% sits in the top ten. These TCRs' antigens remain unknown. Sequencing used CD8+ T cells from blood, obtained before autologous CMV-specific T cell therapy. These receptors all stem from a human patient who had received a solid organ transplant and had CMV disease.

This chain joins TRBV11-2 and TRBJ1-1; D is uncertain. The CDR3 is 13 residues long. Trimming shortened V by 1 base and J by 3 bases, and 6 bases separated the two germline ends. Germline CDR1 is SGHAT and CDR2 is FQNNGV. CDR3 region: CASSLGAHTEAFF. CDR3 nucleotides: TGTGCCAGCAGCTTAGGCGCCCACACTGAAGCTTTCTTT.

The CDR3 spells CASSPGTSGTGPGDTQYF. DNA of the CDR3: TGTGCCAGCAGCCCTGGGACTAGCGGGACTGGTCCGGGAGATACGCAGTATTTT. The chain joins TRBV5-6 to TRBJ2-3, with TRBD2 identical over 13 bases. Unmatched junction bases numbered 13, after V lost 4 bases and J lost 5 bases. Germline V gene lookup returns CDR1 SGHDT and CDR2 YYEEEE. There are 18 residues in the CDR3.

The chain couples TRBV11-2 to TRBJ2-3; 11 bases line up with TRBD2. Germline V gene lookup returns CDR1 SGHAT and CDR2 FQNNGV. V shed 3 bases, J shed 4 bases, and the junction held 3 bases outside the gene matches. The CDR3 is 15 residues long. The CDR3 DNA is TGTGCCAGCAGCTTTTTACTAGCGGGAGCAGATACGCAGTATTTT. It specifies CASSFLLAGADTQYF.

The chain is built from TRBV27 and TRBJ1-1; 10 bases line up with TRBD1. The junction had 2 bases not matched to a gene; V was cut back by 6 bases and J by 4 bases. Germline V gives CDR1 MNHEY, CDR2 SMNVEV (reference sequence). The CDR3 sequence is 13 residues long. Written as DNA, the CDR3 is TGTGCCAGCAGCCGGACAGGGGGCACTGAAGCTTTCTTT. Translating gives CASSRTGGTEAFF.

The chain couples TRBV5-6 to TRBJ1-1; D possibly corresponds to TRBD1 (5 bases). This CDR3 is 13 amino acids long. V was cut by 2 bases and J by 4 bases, with 9 bases left in between. Germline V CDR1 and CDR2: SGHDT, YYEEEE. The CDR3 loop is CASSLVGATEAFF. In nucleotides, the CDR3 is TGTGCCAGCAGCTTAGTTGGGGCCACTGAAGCTTTCTTT.

The J gene is TRBJ1-1, the V gene TRBV14; weak D call: TRBD1 (5 bases). This CDR3 spans 17 amino acids. The ends were cut back, 3 bases at V and 0 bases at J, with 17 bases in the middle. Germline loops: CDR1 SGHDN, CDR2 FVKESK. DNA for the CDR3: TGTGCCAGCAGCCATGCTCTACCAAGGGGTATGAACACTGAAGCTTTCTTT. It specifies CASSHALPRGMNTEAFF.

The J gene is TRBJ2-7, the V gene TRBV11-2; no definite D call. V lost 2 bases and J 0 bases, leaving 8 bases between the germline ends. This CDR3 spans 14 amino acids. The germline V gene has CDR1 SGHAT and CDR2 FQNNGV. The CDR3 loop reads CASSLNIPSYEQYV. In nucleotides, the CDR3 is TGTGCCAGCAGCTTAAACATTCCCTCCTACGAGCAGTACGTC.

The chain couples TRBV14 to TRBJ2-5; D is perhaps TRBD1 (5 bases). This CDR3 comprises 14 residues. V was cut by 5 bases and J by 1 base, with 11 bases left in between. Germline values: CDR1 SGHDN, CDR2 FVKESK. The CDR3 bases are TGTGCCAGCAGCGCTAGACAGATCCAAGAGACCCAGTACTTC. It yields the protein CASSARQIQETQYF. Full variable domain (missing parts from reference TRBV14 and TRBJ2-5): EAGVTQFPSHSVIEKGQTVTLRCDPISGHDNLYWYRRVMGKEIKFLLHFVKESKQDESGMPNNRFLAERTGGTYSTLKVQPAELEDSGVYFCASSARQIQETQYFGPGTRLLVL.

The rearrangement links TRBV9 to TRBJ1-2; D gene ambiguous. V was clipped by 3 bases and J by 6 bases, with 15 bases between them. The CDR3 consists of 14 residues. Germline values: CDR1 SGDLS, CDR2 YYNGEE. The CDR3 nucleotides read TGTGCCAGCAGCGCCGGGGAAGTGGGAAATGGCTACACCTTC. Protein: CASSAGEVGNGYTF. The variable domain in full, completed from reference TRBV9 and TRBJ1-2, reads DSGVTQTPKHLITATGQRVTLRCSPRSGDLSVYWYQQSLDQGLQFLIQYYNGEERAKGNILERFSAQQFPDLHSELNLSSLELGDSALYFCASSAGEVGNGYTFGSGTRLTVV.

The rearrangement joins TRBV18 to TRBJ2-3, with 10 bases matching TRBD1. The CDR3 totals 17 residues. Germline V lookup: CDR1 KGHSH, CDR2 LQKENI. After removal of 3 bases from V and 2 bases from J, the junction contained 8 bases not matched to a gene. The CDR3 reads CASSPSGTGALTDTQYF. CDR3 in DNA: TGTGCCAGCTCACCGTCCGGGACAGGGGCCCTCACAGATACGCAGTATTTT.

The CDR3 coding sequence is TGTGCCAGCAGCCAAGACCGGGAGGGCCCCTACAATGAGCAGTTCTTC. This translates into CASSQDREGPYNEQFF. V is TRBV4-2 and J is TRBJ2-1; the match to TRBD2 covers 8 bases. The CDR3 runs to 16 residues. V shed 0 bases and J 2 bases; nucleotides not matched to a gene: 3. The germline V gene has CDR1 LGHNA and CDR2 YNFKEQ.

The rearrangement links TRBV5-5 to TRBJ2-7, with TRBD1 identical over 8 bases. With 0 bases clipped from V and 2 bases from J, the junction kept 4 bases outside the gene matches. The CDR3 sequence is 15 residues long. Germline V gene lookup returns CDR1 SGHKS and CDR2 YYEKEE (reference sequence). CDR3 coding DNA: TGTGCCAGCAGCTTGGGGCAGGGGGCAACCTACGAGCAGTACGTC. This sequence encodes CASSLGQGATYEQYV.

The J gene is TRBJ2-7, the V gene TRBV27; 11 nucleotides agree with TRBD2. After removal of 3 bases from V and 6 bases from J, the junction contained 25 bases not matched to a gene. Germline CDR1 and CDR2: MNHEY and SMNVEV (reference sequence). The CDR3 sequence is 21 residues long. CDR3 sequence (DNA): TGTGCCAGCAGTTTGATCGAAAAACAGCCTATTATTAGCGGGAGGGCTATCGAGCAGTACTTC. Protein product: CASSLIEKQPIISGRAIEQYF.

V usage is TRBV7-8 and J usage is TRBJ2-5; TRBD1 is a possible D gene (6 bases). Germline V gives CDR1 SGHVS, CDR2 FQNEAQ. The CDR3 runs to 13 residues. Trimming took off 5 bases at V and 5 bases at J, with 12 bases between the two ends. The DNA of the CDR3 is TGTGCCAGCAGCCCAGGACAGTCGGAGACCCAGTACTTC. Its translation is CASSPGQSETQYF.

The chain recombines TRBV5-6 with TRBJ2-3; the D call may be TRBD1 or TRBD2 (5 bases each). This CDR3 spans 19 amino acids. Germline V CDR1 and CDR2: SGHDT, YYEEEE. The V end lost 7 bases, the J end lost 1 base, and 28 bases lay between the germline ends. CDR3 protein: CASGNSGTAPIRGTDTQYF. In DNA, the CDR3 is TGTGCCAGCGGGAACTCCGGGACCGCGCCCATTAGGGGCACAGATACGCAGTATTTT.

The sample holds a few counts of this clone. The J gene is TRBJ2-1, the V gene TRBV19, with 8 bases aligning to TRBD1. The CDR3 consists of 14 residues. Trimming cost V 6 bases and J 7 bases; bases outside gene matches: 8. CDR1 and CDR2 (germline): LNHDA, SQIVND (reference sequence). Written as DNA, the CDR3 is TGTGCCAGTAGGGACAGGGTGCTTTTAAATGAGCAGTTCTTC. Encoded protein: CASRDRVLLNEQFF.

The rearrangement links TRBV27 to TRBJ1-1; tentative D call: TRBD1 (5 bases). V was clipped by 9 bases and J by 1 base, with 15 bases between them. The CDR3 covers 14 residues. CDR1 is MNHEY and CDR2 is SMNVEV in the germline V gene (reference sequence). CDR3 loop: CASMSGGKNTEAFF. The DNA of the CDR3 is TGTGCCAGTATGAGTGGGGGGAAGAACACTGAAGCTTTCTTT.

The gene calls are TRBV5-1 and TRBJ2-5; D possibly corresponds to TRBD2 (6 bases). Germline CDR1 reads SGHRS; CDR2 reads YFSETQ. Trimming shortened V by 9 bases and J by 4 bases, and 10 bases separated the two germline ends. This CDR3 spans 11 amino acids. As DNA, the CDR3 is TGCGCCACCCGGGAGTCAGAGACCCAGTACTTC. The encoded protein is CATRESETQYF.

The chain joins TRBV7-9 to TRBJ2-7; TRBD1 matches at 12 bases. V lost 3 bases to trimming and J lost 7 bases; unmatched junction nucleotides: 13. Looked up from germline, CDR1 is SEHNR and CDR2 is FQNEAQ (reference sequence). The CDR3 spans 17 residues. The CDR3, as DNA: TGTGCCAGCAGCTTCCCCAAACCGGGACAGGGGGCAAATGAGCAGTACTTC. Protein: CASSFPKPGQGANEQYF.